These 8 T cell receptor beta chains came from one sample sequenced in a study of radiotherapy plus CTLA-4 blockade in lung cancer (dated by TCRdb to between 2017 and 2018). Library creation used the immunoSEQ multiplex PCR assay. Entries here come from immuneACCESS through TCRdb and include only in-frame sequences with V and J called. Some clones fail to appear in such tables; in the studies checked, an unresolved V gene covers under half of the shortfall, and the cause of the remainder is unknown. This sample holds some 60,000 clones; roughly 76% were observed only once. The ten biggest clones cover about 3.1% of the sample. Sequenced here: peripheral blood, sampled from a patient treated with radiotherapy plus ipilimumab. These receptors came from a human donor with non-small cell lung cancer who had a complete response to radiotherapy plus ipilimumab.

The rearrangement links TRBV15 to TRBJ2-7; TRBD2 might be the D (5 bases). The CDR3 extends over 15 amino acids. Trimming took off 6 bases at V and 3 bases at J, with 18 bases between the two ends. The V gene's germline CDR1 is LNHNV and CDR2 YYDKDF (reference sequence). CDR3 in amino acids: CATRYGGGTLYEQYF. CDR3 DNA: TGTGCCACCAGATACGGAGGTGGAACCCTCTACGAGCAGTACTTC.

The CDR3 sequence: CASSLDPGGKYGYTF. Written as DNA, the CDR3 is TGTGCCAGCAGCTTAGACCCGGGGGGGAAATATGGCTACACCTTC. The chain employs TRBV5-6 and TRBJ1-2; the D gene is possibly TRBD1 (5 bases). Looked up from germline, CDR1 is SGHDT and CDR2 is YYEEEE. The CDR3 sequence is 15 residues long. V shed 2 bases and J shed 5 bases, with 16 bases lying between them. Combining the CDR3 with reference TRBV5-6 and TRBJ1-2 gives the whole variable domain DAGVTQSPTHLIKTRGQQVTLRCSPKSGHDTVSWYQQALGQGPQFIFQYYEEEERQRGNFPDRFSGHQFPNYSSELNVNALLLGDSALYLCASSLDPGGKYGYTFGSGTRLTVV.

V usage is TRBV20-1 and J usage is TRBJ1-1; the D gene is possibly TRBD1 (6 bases). The CDR3 contains 10 residues. The germline CDR1 and CDR2 sequences are DFQATT and SNEGSKA (reference sequence). Trimming stripped 1 base from V and 9 bases from J, with 6 bases between. The CDR3 coding sequence is TGCAGTGCTAGAGGGGACAAAGCTTTCTTT. Its translation is CSARGDKAFF.

This clone appeared a few times. The chain couples TRBV7-2 to TRBJ2-5; no clear D gene. Germline lookup yields CDR1 SGHTA and CDR2 FQGNSA. The CDR3 has 12 amino acids. The germline V and J ends were trimmed by 3 bases and 3 bases, with 5 bases remaining between them. This chain's CDR3 is CASSFFEETQYF. The DNA of the CDR3 is TGTGCCAGCAGCTTTTTCGAAGAGACCCAGTACTTC.

This clone was observed a few times. The chain recombines TRBV28 with TRBJ2-1, with D perhaps TRBD1 (6 bases). Germline values: CDR1 MDHEN, CDR2 SYDVKM. Trimming shortened V by 6 bases and J by 5 bases, and 14 bases separated the two germline ends. The CDR3 consists of 14 residues. CDR3 region: CASRRQATHNEQFF. In nucleotides, the CDR3 is TGTGCCAGCAGGAGACAGGCCACCCACAATGAGCAGTTCTTC. Looking up the rest from reference TRBV28 and TRBJ2-1 gives the full variable domain: DVKVTQSSRYLVKRTGEKVFLECVQDMDHENMFWYRQDPGLGLRLIYFSYDVKMKEKGDIPEGYSVSREKKERFSLILESASTNQTSMYLCASRRQATHNEQFFGPGTRLTVL.

CDR3 nucleotides: TGTGCCAGCAGCGCCTCTAGCGGGGGAGGGCCCTACGAGCAGTACTTC. It encodes CASSASSGGGPYEQYF. V is TRBV9 and J is TRBJ2-7, with 10 positions matching TRBD2. The CDR3 has 16 residues. Germline V CDR1 and CDR2: SGDLS, YYNGEE. Losses at the gene ends were 3 bases for V and 2 bases for J; bases not matched to a gene: 8.

This clone was seen a few times. This rearrangement joins TRBV6-4 to TRBJ2-1, with 8 bases aligning to TRBD2. The CDR3 sequence is 15 residues long. Germline CDR1 reads MRHNA; CDR2 reads SNTAGT. Germline trimming cut 1 base from V and 5 bases from J; bases unmatched to any gene: 4. The CDR3 nucleotides read TGTGCCAGCAGTGACTTTGCGGGAGGAGACAATGAGCAGTTCTTC. Translated, it gives CASSDFAGGDNEQFF.

This chain joins TRBV9 and TRBJ2-3; D is ambiguous. The CDR3 consists of 14 residues. CDR1 is SGDLS and CDR2 is YYNGEE in the germline V gene. V was pared by 0 bases and J by 6 bases, with 11 bases between. Here the CDR3 reads CASSVEFRSDTQYF. The CDR3, as DNA: TGTGCCAGCAGCGTAGAATTTCGTTCGGATACGCAGTATTTT.